This T cell receptor (beta chain) was documented in a study of T cells in Graves' hyperthyroidism and ophthalmopathy. Study-level points and caveats: Ophthalmopathy cases were set apart from stable hyperthyroidism by a 13 V-J model.

Diagnoses used clinical symptoms, serum thyroxine and TRAb, thyroid ultrasound and orbital computed tomography. It was 8.5 to 10 ml of fresh peripheral blood that supplied the PBMCs. Researchers took RNA transcripts and amplified the TCR beta CDR3 regions from them. TCR CDR3 underwent first-round RT-PCR with the HTBI primer set. Each CDR3 protein is one row after TCRdb ran MiXCR on the multiplex PCR reads. Of nearly 600,000 distinct CDR3 sequences in the sample, approximately 14% were seen once. The table lists this clonotype with many counts. Its specificity is unknown. Germline CDR1 and CDR2: SNHLY and FYNNEI. With 7 bases clipped from V and 2 bases from J, the junction kept 6 bases outside the gene matches. This CDR3 is built from 14 residues.

The sample was blood. The rearrangement links TRBV2 to TRBJ1-2; TRBD1 aligns across 8 bases. This TCR was sampled from a woman aged 18-29 years with Graves' ophthalmopathy. CDR3: CASKPGQENYGYTF. The DNA for the CDR3 is TGTGCCAGCAAACCGGGACAGGAAAACTATGGCTACACCTTC. Full variable domain (remainder filled in from reference TRBV2 and TRBJ1-2): EPEVTQTPSHQVTQMGQEVILRCVPISNHLYFYWYRQILGQKVEFLVSFYNNEISEKSEIFDDQFSVERPDGSNFTLKIRSTKLEDSAMYFCASKPGQENYGYTFGSGTRLTVV.